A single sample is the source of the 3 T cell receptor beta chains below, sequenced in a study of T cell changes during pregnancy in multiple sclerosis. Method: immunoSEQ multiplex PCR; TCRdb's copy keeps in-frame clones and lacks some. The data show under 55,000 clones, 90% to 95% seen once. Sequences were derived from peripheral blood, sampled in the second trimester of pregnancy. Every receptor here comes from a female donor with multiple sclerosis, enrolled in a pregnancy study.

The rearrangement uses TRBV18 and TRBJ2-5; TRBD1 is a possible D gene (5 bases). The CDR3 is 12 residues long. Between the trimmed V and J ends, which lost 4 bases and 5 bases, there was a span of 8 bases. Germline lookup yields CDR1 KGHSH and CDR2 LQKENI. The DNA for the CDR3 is TGTGCCAGCTCACTGGGGCTGGAGACCCAGTACTTC. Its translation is CASSLGLETQYF.

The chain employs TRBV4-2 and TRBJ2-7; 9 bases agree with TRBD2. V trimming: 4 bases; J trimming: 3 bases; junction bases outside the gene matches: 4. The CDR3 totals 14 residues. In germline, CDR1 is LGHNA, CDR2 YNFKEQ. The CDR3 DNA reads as TGTGCCAGCAGCCCGCGGGAGGGATTCTACGAGCAGTACTTC. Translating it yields CASSPREGFYEQYF.

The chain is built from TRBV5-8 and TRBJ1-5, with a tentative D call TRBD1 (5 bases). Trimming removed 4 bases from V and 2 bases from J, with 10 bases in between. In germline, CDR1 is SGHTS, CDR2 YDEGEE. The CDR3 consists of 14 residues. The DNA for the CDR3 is TGTGCCAGCAGCGACCTAGGGGGCAATCAGCCCCAGCATTTT. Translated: CASSDLGGNQPQHF.